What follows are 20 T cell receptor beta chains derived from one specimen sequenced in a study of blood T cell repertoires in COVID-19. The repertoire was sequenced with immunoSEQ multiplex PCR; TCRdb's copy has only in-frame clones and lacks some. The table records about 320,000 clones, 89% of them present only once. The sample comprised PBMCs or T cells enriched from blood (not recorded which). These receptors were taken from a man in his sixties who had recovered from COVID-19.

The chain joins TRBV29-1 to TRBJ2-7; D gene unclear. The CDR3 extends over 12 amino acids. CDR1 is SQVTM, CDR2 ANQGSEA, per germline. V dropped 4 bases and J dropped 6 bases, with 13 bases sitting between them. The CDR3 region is CSVGRAGSEQYF. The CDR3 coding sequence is TGCAGCGTTGGCCGCGCAGGTTCCGAGCAGTACTTC.

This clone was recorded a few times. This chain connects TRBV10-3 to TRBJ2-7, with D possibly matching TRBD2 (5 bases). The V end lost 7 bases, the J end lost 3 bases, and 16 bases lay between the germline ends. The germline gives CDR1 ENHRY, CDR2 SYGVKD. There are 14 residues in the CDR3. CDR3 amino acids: CAIMNTDGDYEQYF. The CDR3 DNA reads TGTGCCATCATGAACACCGACGGGGACTACGAGCAGTACTTC.

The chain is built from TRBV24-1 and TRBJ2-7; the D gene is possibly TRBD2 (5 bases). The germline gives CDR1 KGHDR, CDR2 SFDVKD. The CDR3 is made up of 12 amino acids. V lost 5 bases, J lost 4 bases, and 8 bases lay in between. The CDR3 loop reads CATSARGYEQYF. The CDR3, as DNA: TGTGCCACCAGTGCTCGAGGGTACGAGCAGTACTTC.

The CDR3 spells CASSVNRGPYGYTF. CDR3 coding DNA: TGTGCCAGTAGTGTCAACAGGGGGCCCTATGGCTACACCTTC. The chain couples TRBV19 to TRBJ1-2; 9 bases line up with TRBD1. This CDR3 has 14 amino acids. The trim removed 5 bases at V and 4 bases at J, leaving 5 bases unmatched. Germline V gene data show CDR1 as LNHDA and CDR2 as SQIVND (reference sequence).

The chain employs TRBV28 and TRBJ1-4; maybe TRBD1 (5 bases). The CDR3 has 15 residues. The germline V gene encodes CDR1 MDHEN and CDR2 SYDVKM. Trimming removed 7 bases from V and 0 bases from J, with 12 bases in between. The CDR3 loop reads CASNKPGSTNEKLFF. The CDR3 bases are TGTGCCAGCAACAAACCAGGGTCAACTAATGAAAAACTGTTTTTT. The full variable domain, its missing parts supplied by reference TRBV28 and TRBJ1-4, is DVKVTQSSRYLVKRTGEKVFLECVQDMDHENMFWYRQDPGLGLRLIYFSYDVKMKEKGDIPEGYSVSREKKERFSLILESASTNQTSMYLCASNKPGSTNEKLFFGSGTQLSVL.

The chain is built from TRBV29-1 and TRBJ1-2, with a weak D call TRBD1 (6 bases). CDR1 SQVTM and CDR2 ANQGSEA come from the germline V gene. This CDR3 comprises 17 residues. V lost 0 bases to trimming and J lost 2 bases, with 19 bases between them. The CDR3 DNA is TGCAGCGTTGAAGATCCTCGACAGGACCGATTCAACTATGGCTACACCTTC. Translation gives CSVEDPRQDRFNYGYTF.

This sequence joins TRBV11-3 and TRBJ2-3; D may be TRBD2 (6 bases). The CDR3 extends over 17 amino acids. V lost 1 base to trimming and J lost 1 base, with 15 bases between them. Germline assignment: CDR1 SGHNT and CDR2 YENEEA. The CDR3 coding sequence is TGTGCCAGCAGCTTAGGTGTGGAGGGAGAGGGCACAGATACGCAGTATTTT. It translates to CASSLGVEGEGTDTQYF.

The CDR3: CASSELQGMGGYTF. In nucleotides, the CDR3 is TGTGCCAGCAGTGAGTTACAGGGAATGGGTGGCTACACCTTC. The rearrangement uses TRBV2 and TRBJ1-2; D is perhaps TRBD1 (6 bases). The CDR3 is 14 residues long. V lost 3 bases to trimming and J lost 7 bases, with 15 bases between them. CDR1 is SNHLY, CDR2 FYNNEI, per germline.

The CDR3 loop is CSVERDPNEQFF. DNA of the CDR3: TGCAGCGTTGAACGAGATCCCAATGAGCAGTTCTTC. This rearrangement joins TRBV29-1 to TRBJ2-1; unclear D gene. The ends were cut back, 2 bases at V and 6 bases at J, with 8 bases in the middle. This CDR3 spans 12 amino acids. Per the germline V gene, CDR1 is SQVTM and CDR2 is ANQGSEA.

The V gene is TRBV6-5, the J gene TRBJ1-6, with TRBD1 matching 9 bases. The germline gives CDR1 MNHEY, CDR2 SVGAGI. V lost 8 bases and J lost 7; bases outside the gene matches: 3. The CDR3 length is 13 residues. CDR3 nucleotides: TGTGCCAGCGGAGGACAGGGGAATTCACCCCTCCACTTT. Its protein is CASGGQGNSPLHF.

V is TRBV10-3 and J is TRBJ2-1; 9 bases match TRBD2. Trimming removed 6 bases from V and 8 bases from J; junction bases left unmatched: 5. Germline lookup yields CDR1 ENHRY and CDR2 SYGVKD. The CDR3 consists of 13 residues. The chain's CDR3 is CAIRLTSGDEQFF. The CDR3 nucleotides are TGTGCCATCAGACTGACTAGCGGAGATGAGCAGTTCTTC.

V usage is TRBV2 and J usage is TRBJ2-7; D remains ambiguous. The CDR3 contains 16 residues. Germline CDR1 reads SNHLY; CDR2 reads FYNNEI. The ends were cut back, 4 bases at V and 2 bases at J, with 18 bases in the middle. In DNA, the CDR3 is TGTGCCAGCAGTGGGCCACCAGGTACCTTTACCTACGAGCAGTACTTC. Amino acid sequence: CASSGPPGTFTYEQYF.

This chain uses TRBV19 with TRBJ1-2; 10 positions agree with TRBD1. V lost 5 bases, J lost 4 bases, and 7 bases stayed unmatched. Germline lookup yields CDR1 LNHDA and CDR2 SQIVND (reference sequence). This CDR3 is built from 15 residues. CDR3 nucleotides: TGTGCCAGTAGTGTCCCGACAGGGGGCCTCTATGGCTACACCTTC. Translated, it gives CASSVPTGGLYGYTF.

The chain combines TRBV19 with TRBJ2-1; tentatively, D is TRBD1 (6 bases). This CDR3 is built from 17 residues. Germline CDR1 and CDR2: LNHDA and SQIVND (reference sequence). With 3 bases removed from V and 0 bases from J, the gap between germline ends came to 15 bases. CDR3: CASSISLSTGSYNEQFF. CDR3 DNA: TGTGCCAGTAGTATCTCCTTGTCGACAGGCTCCTACAATGAGCAGTTCTTC.

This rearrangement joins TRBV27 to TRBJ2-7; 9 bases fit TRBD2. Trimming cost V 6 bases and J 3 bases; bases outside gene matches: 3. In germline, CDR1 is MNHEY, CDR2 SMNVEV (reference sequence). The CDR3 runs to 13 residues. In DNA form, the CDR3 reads TGTGCCAGCAGGACTAGCGGTTTCTACGAGCAGTACTTC. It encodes CASRTSGFYEQYF.

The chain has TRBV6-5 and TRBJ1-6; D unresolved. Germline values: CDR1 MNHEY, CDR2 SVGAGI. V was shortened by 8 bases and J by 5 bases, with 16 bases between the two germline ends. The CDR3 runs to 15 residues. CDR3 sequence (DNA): TGTGCCAGCTCCGGAGGTCTTCCCCATAATTCACCCCTCCACTTT. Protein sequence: CASSGGLPHNSPLHF.

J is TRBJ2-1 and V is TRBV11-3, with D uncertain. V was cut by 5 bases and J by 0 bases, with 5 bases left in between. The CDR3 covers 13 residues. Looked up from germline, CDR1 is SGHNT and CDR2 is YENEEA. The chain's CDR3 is CASSLSSYNEQFF. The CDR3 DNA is TGTGCCAGCAGCCTAAGCTCCTACAATGAGCAGTTCTTC.

The CDR3 protein is CAISGGRETQYF. The CDR3 DNA reads TGTGCCATCAGTGGAGGTAGAGAGACCCAGTACTTC. V usage is TRBV10-3 and J usage is TRBJ2-5; D gene uncertain. Trimming removed 4 bases from V and 4 bases from J, with 7 bases in between. Per the germline V gene, CDR1 is ENHRY and CDR2 is SYGVKD. The CDR3 has 12 amino acids.

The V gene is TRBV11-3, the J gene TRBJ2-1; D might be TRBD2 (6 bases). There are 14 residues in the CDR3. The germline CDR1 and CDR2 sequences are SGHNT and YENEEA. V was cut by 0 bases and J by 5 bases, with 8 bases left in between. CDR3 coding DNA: TGTGCCAGCAGCTTAGACGGGAGAAACAATGAGCAGTTCTTC. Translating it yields CASSLDGRNNEQFF.

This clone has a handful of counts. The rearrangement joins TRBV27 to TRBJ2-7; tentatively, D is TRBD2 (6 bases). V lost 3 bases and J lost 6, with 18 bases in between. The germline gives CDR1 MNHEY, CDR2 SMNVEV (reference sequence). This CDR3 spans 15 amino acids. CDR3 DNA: TGTGCCAGCAGTTTTGCGGGGACGAGGAAGGGCGAGCAGTACTTC. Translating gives CASSFAGTRKGEQYF.